A selection of T cell receptor beta chains follows, all from one sample in a study of blood T cell repertoires in COVID-19. Libraries were prepared by immunoSEQ multiplex PCR; TCRdb keeps only in-frame clonotypes and omits some of them. The repertoire holds about 260,000 clones, 65% to 90% seen once, with approximately 12% in the top ten. The specimen was peripheral blood. The receptors derive from a human donor in a cohort sampled during active COVID-19. The CDR3 runs from the conserved cysteine through the conserved F or W. D genes are given only for firm matches. Some rows have no size entry. The others give once, few or many, or a class for an expanded clone.

TRBV5-5	once	TRBD1	TRBJ2-2	CASSAPGQGNTGELFF	TGTGCCAGCAGCGCGCCGGGACAGGGTAACACCGGGGAGCTGTTTTTT
TRBV6-4	-	TRBD2	TRBJ2-2	CASSKPPPGGHSGELFF	TGTGCCAGCAGCAAACCACCCCCGGGAGGCCACTCCGGGGAGCTGTTTTTT
TRBV5-1	-	-	TRBJ2-3	CASSLGLGTDTQYF	TGCGCCAGCAGCTTGGGGTTAGGCACAGATACGCAGTATTTT
TRBV7-2	-	TRBD1	TRBJ1-2	CASSFQGAGYTF	TGTGCCAGCAGCTTTCAGGGGGCTGGCTACACCTTC
TRBV6-2/TRBV6-3	-	TRBD2	TRBJ2-1	CASSETSGSYNEQFF	TGTGCCAGCAGTGAGACTAGCGGGAGCTACAATGAGCAGTTCTTC
TRBV20-1	-	TRBD2	TRBJ2-7	CSASSGTSVPYEQYF	TGCAGTGCTAGTAGTGGGACTAGCGTTCCCTACGAGCAGTACTTC
TRBV18	-	TRBD1	TRBJ1-1	CASSPGQGGTEAFF	TGTGCCAGCTCACCAGGACAGGGTGGCACTGAAGCTTTCTTT
TRBV28	-	TRBD2	TRBJ2-1	CASSPEGSGRRIEQFF	TGTGCCAGCAGCCCTGAGGGGAGCGGGAGACGGATTGAGCAGTTCTTC
TRBV11-2	-	TRBD2	TRBJ2-1	CASSVLGTSTYNEQFF	TGTGCCAGCAGCGTATTAGGGACTAGCACTTACAATGAGCAGTTCTTC
TRBV7-9	-	-	TRBJ2-7	CASSLDGTLRYEQYF	TGTGCCAGCAGCTTAGACGGGACTCTCCGTTACGAGCAGTACTTC
TRBV7-9	-	TRBD2	TRBJ2-2	CASSQLAGVGGELFF	TGTGCCAGCAGCCAACTAGCGGGAGTTGGCGGGGAGCTGTTTTTT
TRBV19	-	TRBD2	TRBJ2-7	CASSIGSGLAGGPAYEQYF	TGTGCCAGTAGTATTGGCTCGGGACTAGCGGGAGGCCCGGCCTACGAGCAGTACTTC
TRBV24-1	-	-	TRBJ2-1	CATSDALRGRTGRTYNEQFF	TGTGCCACCAGTGATGCTTTGCGGGGACGGACAGGCCGAACCTACAATGAGCAGTTCTTC
TRBV9	once	TRBD2	TRBJ2-1	CASSVSGSRYEQFF	TGTGCCAGCAGCGTGAGCGGGAGTAGGTATGAGCAGTTCTTC
TRBV6-2/TRBV6-3	-	-	TRBJ1-4	CASSFPKSNEKLFF	TGTGCCAGCAGTTTTCCGAAGAGTAATGAAAAACTGTTTTTT
TRBV18	-	TRBD1	TRBJ2-7	CASSPRTGVNEQYF	TGTGCCAGCTCACCAAGGACAGGGGTCAACGAGCAGTACTTC
TRBV6-6	-	-	TRBJ2-7	CASQPGYSSYEQYF	TGTGCCAGCCAACCAGGTTATAGCTCCTACGAGCAGTACTTC
TRBV6-6	-	-	TRBJ1-5	CASSSPPAVSGQPQHF	TGTGCCAGCAGCTCTCCCCCGGCGGTTTCTGGTCAGCCCCAGCATTTT
TRBV6-5	-	-	TRBJ1-5	CASSTLTGQPQHF	TGTGCCAGCAGTACCCTGACAGGCCAGCCCCAGCATTTT
TRBV18	-	-	TRBJ1-4	CASSKGLGEKLFF	TGTGCCAGCTCGAAGGGGTTGGGTGAAAAACTGTTTTTT
TRBV10-3	-	-	TRBJ2-3	CAISDLAPRNTQYF	TGTGCCATCAGTGACCTAGCGCCTAGGAATACGCAGTATTTT
TRBV2	-	-	TRBJ1-3	CASSEGEISSGNTIYF	TGTGCCAGCAGTGAGGGAGAGATCAGCTCTGGAAACACCATATATTTT
TRBV7-9	-	-	TRBJ2-1	CASSLASTDNEQFF	TGTGCCAGCAGCTTAGCGAGTACGGACAATGAGCAGTTCTTC
TRBV5-4	-	TRBD2	TRBJ2-3	CASSLAWRGATDTQYF	TGTGCCAGCAGCCTTGCGTGGCGGGGGGCGACAGATACGCAGTATTTT
TRBV3-1/TRBV3-2	-	-	TRBJ2-7	CASSQDRREQYF	TGTGCCAGCAGCCAAGATCGTCGGGAGCAGTACTTC
TRBV9	few	-	TRBJ1-1	CASSVNGDTEAFF	TGTGCCAGCAGCGTAAACGGTGACACTGAAGCTTTCTTT
TRBV28	-	TRBD1	TRBJ1-2	CASSAGGRGYGYTF	TGTGCCAGCAGTGCAGGGGGCCGCGGCTATGGCTACACCTTC
TRBV4-2	once	TRBD1	TRBJ2-7	CASSLGQGLNEQYF	TGTGCCAGCAGCTTAGGACAGGGCCTGAACGAGCAGTACTTC
TRBV7-2	-	TRBD2	TRBJ2-7	CASSLGTGSGSYEQYF	TGTGCCAGCAGCTTAGGGACAGGTAGCGGGAGCTACGAGCAGTACTTC
TRBV5-1	-	TRBD2	TRBJ2-1	CASSSGSSGSYANEQFF	TGCGCCAGCAGCTCGGGATCTAGCGGGAGCTACGCCAATGAGCAGTTCTTC
TRBV19	-	-	TRBJ1-5	CASSTQGLDNQPQHF	TGTGCCAGTAGTACGCAGGGGTTGGACAATCAGCCCCAGCATTTT
TRBV15	-	-	TRBJ1-6	CATSRGRNSPLHF	TGTGCCACCAGCAGAGGCAGAAATTCACCCCTCCACTTT
TRBV4-1	-	-	TRBJ2-1	CASSPLNTPTGYNEQFF	TGCGCCAGCAGCCCTTTAAACACTCCTACGGGGTACAATGAGCAGTTCTTC
TRBV12-2	-	-	TRBJ2-7	CASRLYTPGLIYEQYF	TGTGCAAGTCGCTTATATACCCCCGGGTTGATCTACGAGCAGTACTTC
TRBV6-2/TRBV6-3	once	-	TRBJ1-3	CASSYGGYSGSGNTIYF	TGTGCCAGCAGTTACGGAGGGTATTCAGGATCTGGAAACACCATATATTTT
TRBV6-5	once	-	TRBJ1-5	CASSIGEGVPQHF	TGTGCCAGCTCGATAGGAGAAGGGGTTCCCCAGCATTTT
TRBV6-6	once	TRBD1	TRBJ1-3	CASSTGGGNTIYF	TGTGCCAGCAGTACAGGGGGAGGAAACACCATATATTTT
TRBV4-2	-	-	TRBJ1-2	CASSQDIISGYTF	TGTGCCAGCAGCCAAGATATTATTTCTGGCTACACCTTC
TRBV28	few	-	TRBJ1-1	CASSAYLYEAFF	TGTGCCAGCAGTGCCTACTTGTACGAAGCTTTCTTT
TRBV7-9	-	-	TRBJ1-1	CASSLAATEGEAFF	TGTGCCAGCAGCTTAGCTGCAACTGAGGGAGAAGCTTTCTTT
TRBV9	-	-	TRBJ1-4	CASSPSLISTNEKLFF	TGTGCCAGCAGCCCCTCCTTAATCTCCACTAATGAAAAACTGTTTTTT
TRBV19	-	-	TRBJ1-5	CASSIKRGNQPQHF	TGTGCCAGTAGTATCAAAAGGGGGAATCAGCCCCAGCATTTT
TRBV12-3/TRBV12-4	-	-	TRBJ1-5	CASNPGRHQPQHF	TGTGCCAGCAACCCAGGGAGGCATCAGCCCCAGCATTTT
TRBV5-5	-	TRBD2	TRBJ2-5	CASSLAVGGAYQETQYF	TGTGCCAGCAGCTTGGCCGTGGGAGGGGCGTACCAAGAGACCCAGTACTTC
TRBV16	-	-	TRBJ2-2	CASSRSTNTGELFF	TGTGCCAGCAGCAGAAGCACGAACACCGGGGAGCTGTTTTTT
TRBV27	-	TRBD1	TRBJ1-4	CASSNRGVGEKLFF	TGTGCCAGCAGTAACAGGGGGGTTGGTGAAAAACTGTTTTTT
TRBV7-9	-	-	TRBJ1-1	CASSQGTSDTEAFF	TGTGCCAGCAGCCAGGGGACGTCGGACACTGAAGCTTTCTTT
TRBV18	-	-	TRBJ2-7	CASSRDKSYEQYF	TGTGCCAGCTCACGAGATAAGTCCTACGAGCAGTACTTC
TRBV19	once	-	TRBJ2-1	CASSITQSPEQFF	TGTGCCAGTAGTATAACCCAGTCCCCCGAGCAGTTCTTC
TRBV9	-	-	TRBJ2-7	CASRNQGHEQYF	TGTGCCAGCAGGAACCAGGGGCACGAGCAGTACTTC
TRBV23-1	once	-	TRBJ2-1	CASSQARVSPDEVDEQFF	TGCGCCAGCAGTCAAGCCAGGGTTTCGCCAGATGAAGTCGATGAGCAGTTCTTC
TRBV7-6	-	-	TRBJ2-1	CASNRGTRGEQFF	TGTGCCAGCAATCGCGGGACTCGGGGTGAGCAGTTCTTC
TRBV29-1	-	-	TRBJ1-1	CSVERTVNTEAFF	TGCAGCGTTGAGCGAACCGTCAACACTGAAGCTTTCTTT
TRBV21-1	-	-	TRBJ2-1	CASSTTRTSTDEDNEQFF	TGTGCCAGCAGCACGACTAGGACTAGCACAGATGAGGACAATGAGCAGTTCTTC
TRBV3-1/TRBV3-2	-	TRBD1	TRBJ1-3	CASSQATGGSGNTIYF	TGTGCCAGCAGCCAAGCTACAGGGGGCTCTGGAAACACCATATATTTT